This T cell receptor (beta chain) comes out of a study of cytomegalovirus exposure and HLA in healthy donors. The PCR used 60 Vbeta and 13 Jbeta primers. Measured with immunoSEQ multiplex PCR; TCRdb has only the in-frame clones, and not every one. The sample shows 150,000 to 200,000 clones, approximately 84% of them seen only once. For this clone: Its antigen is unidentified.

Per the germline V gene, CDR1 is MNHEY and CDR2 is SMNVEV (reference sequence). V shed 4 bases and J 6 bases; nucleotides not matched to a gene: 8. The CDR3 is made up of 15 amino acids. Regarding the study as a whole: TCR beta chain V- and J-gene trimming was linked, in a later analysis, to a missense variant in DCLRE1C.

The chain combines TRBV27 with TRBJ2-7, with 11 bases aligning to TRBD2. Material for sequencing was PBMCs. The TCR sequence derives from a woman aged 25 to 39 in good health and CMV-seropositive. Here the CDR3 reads CASSYGTSGALEQYF. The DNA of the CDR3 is TGTGCCAGCAGTTACGGGACTAGCGGAGCCCTCGAGCAGTACTTC.